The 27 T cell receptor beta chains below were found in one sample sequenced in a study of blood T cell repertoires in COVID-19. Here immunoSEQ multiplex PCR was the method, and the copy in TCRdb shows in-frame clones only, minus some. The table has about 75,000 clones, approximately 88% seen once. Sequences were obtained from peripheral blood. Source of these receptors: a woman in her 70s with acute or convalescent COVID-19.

The DNA of the CDR3 is TGCGCCAGCAGACGGGATTTGAACACTGAAGCTTTCTTT. This encodes CASRRDLNTEAFF. The chain links TRBV5-1 to TRBJ1-1; unclear D gene. The germline V gene has CDR1 SGHRS and CDR2 YFSETQ. V was pared by 5 bases and J by 0 bases, with 8 bases between. There are 13 residues in the CDR3.

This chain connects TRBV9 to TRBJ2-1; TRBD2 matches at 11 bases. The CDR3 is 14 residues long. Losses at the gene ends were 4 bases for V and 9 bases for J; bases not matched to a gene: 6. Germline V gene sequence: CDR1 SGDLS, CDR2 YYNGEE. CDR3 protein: CASSRTSGQSEQFF. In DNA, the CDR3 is TGTGCCAGCAGCAGGACTAGCGGGCAGAGTGAGCAGTTCTTC.

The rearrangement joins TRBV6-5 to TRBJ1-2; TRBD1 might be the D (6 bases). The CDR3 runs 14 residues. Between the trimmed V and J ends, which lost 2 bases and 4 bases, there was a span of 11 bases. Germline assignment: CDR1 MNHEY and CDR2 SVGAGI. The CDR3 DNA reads TGTGCCAGCAGTTACATCAGGGGCGGCTATGGCTACACCTTC. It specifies CASSYIRGGYGYTF.

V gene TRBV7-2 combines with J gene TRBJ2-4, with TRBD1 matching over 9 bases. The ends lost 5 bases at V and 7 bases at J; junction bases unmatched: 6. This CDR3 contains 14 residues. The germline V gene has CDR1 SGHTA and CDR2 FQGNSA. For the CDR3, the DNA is TGTGCCAGCAGCCTAGGGACAGGGCGGAACATTCAGTACTTC. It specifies CASSLGTGRNIQYF.

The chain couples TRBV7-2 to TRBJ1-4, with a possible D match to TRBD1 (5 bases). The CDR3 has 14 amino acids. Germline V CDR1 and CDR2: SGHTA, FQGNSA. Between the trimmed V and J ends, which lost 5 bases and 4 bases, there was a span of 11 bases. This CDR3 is CASSLGHINEKLFF. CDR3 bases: TGTGCCAGCAGCCTAGGACATATTAATGAAAAACTGTTTTTT. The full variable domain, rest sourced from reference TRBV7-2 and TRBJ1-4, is GAGVSQSPSNKVTEKGKDVELRCDPISGHTALYWYRQSLGQGLEFLIYFQGNSAPDKSGLPSDRFSAERTGGSVSTLTIQRTQQEDSAVYLCASSLGHINEKLFFGSGTQLSVL.

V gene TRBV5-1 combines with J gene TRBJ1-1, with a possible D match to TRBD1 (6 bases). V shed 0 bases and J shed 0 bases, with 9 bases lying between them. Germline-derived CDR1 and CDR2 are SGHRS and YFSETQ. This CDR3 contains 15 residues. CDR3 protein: CASSLEPGVNTEAFF. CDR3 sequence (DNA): TGCGCCAGCAGCTTGGAACCAGGGGTGAACACTGAAGCTTTCTTT.

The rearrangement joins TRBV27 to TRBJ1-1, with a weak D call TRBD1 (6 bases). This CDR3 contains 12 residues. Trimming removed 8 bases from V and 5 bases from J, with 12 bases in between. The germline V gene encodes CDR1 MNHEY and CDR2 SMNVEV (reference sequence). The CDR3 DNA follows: TGTGCCAGCGGGAGGGGGTCAACTGAAGCTTTCTTT. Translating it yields CASGRGSTEAFF.

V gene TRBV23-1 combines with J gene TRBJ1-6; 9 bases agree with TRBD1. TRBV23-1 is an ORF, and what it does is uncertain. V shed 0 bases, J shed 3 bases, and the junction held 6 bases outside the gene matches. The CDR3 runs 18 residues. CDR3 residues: CASSQSKGQGIYNSPLHF. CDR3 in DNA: TGCGCCAGCAGTCAATCGAAGGGACAGGGAATCTATAATTCACCCCTCCACTTT.

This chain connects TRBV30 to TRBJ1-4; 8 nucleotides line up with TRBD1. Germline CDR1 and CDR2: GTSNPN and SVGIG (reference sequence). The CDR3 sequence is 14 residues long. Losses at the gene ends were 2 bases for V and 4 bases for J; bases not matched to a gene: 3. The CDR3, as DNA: TGTGCCTGGAGTAGGGACAGGTTTAATGAAAAACTGTTTTTT. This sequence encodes CAWSRDRFNEKLFF.

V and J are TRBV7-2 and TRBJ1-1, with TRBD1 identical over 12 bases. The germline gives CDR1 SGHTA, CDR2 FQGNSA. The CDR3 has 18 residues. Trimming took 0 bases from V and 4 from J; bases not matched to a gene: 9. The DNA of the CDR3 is TGTGCCAGCAGCTTAGCTCCGCGGGACAGGGGGCTGAGCACTGAAGCTTTCTTT. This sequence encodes CASSLAPRDRGLSTEAFF.

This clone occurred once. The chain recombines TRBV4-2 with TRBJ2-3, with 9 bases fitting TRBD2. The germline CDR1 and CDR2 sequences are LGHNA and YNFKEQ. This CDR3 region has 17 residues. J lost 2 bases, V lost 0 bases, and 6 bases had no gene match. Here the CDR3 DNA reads TGTGCCAGCAGCCAAGATCCCAGCGGGGGGATCACAGATACGCAGTATTTT. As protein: CASSQDPSGGITDTQYF.

As DNA, the CDR3 is TGCGCCAGCAGCTTGCCGGGGAGATCTACTGGTACGCAGTATTTT. Its protein product is CASSLPGRSTGTQYF. The chain has TRBV5-1 and TRBJ2-3; the D gene is possibly TRBD2 (5 bases). CDR1 and CDR2 (germline): SGHRS, YFSETQ. CDR3 size: 15 residues. V shed 1 base and J shed 8 bases, with 17 bases lying between them. Supplemented by reference TRBV5-1 and TRBJ2-3, the full variable domain reads KAGVTQTPRYLIKTRGQQVTLSCSPISGHRSVSWYQQTPGQGLQFLFEYFSETQRNKGNFPGRFSGRQFSNSRSEMNVSTLELGDSALYLCASSLPGRSTGTQYFGPGTRLTVL.

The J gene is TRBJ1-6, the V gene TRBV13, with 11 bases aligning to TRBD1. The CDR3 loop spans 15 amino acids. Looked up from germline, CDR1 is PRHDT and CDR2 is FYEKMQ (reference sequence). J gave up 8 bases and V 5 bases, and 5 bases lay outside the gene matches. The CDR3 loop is CASSPDRGLDSPLHF. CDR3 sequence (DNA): TGTGCCAGCAGCCCGGACAGGGGGCTAGATTCACCCCTCCACTTT.

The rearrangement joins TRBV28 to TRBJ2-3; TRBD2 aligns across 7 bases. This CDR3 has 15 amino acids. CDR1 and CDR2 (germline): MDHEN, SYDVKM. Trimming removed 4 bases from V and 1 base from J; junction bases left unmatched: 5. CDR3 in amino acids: CASSSKRDGTDTQYF. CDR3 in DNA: TGTGCCAGCAGTTCTAAGCGGGACGGCACAGATACGCAGTATTTT.

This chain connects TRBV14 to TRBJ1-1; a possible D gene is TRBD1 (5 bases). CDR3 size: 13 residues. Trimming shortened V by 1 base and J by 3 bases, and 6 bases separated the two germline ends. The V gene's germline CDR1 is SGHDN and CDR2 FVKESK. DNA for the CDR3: TGTGCCAGCAGCCAAGGACAGCACACTGAAGCTTTCTTT. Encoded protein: CASSQGQHTEAFF.

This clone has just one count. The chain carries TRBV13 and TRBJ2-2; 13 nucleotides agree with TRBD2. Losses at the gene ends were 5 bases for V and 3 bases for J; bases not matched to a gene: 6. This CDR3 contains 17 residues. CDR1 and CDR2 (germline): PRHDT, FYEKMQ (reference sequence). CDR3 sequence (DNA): TGTGCCAGCAGCCGTACTAGCGGGAGGGCCCACACCGGGGAGCTGTTTTTT. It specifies CASSRTSGRAHTGELFF. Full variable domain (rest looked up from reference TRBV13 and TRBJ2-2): AAGVIQSPRHLIKEKRETATLKCYPIPRHDTVYWYQQGPGQDPQFLISFYEKMQSDKGSIPDRFSAQQFSDYHSELNMSSLELGDSALYFCASSRTSGRAHTGELFFGEGSRLTVL.

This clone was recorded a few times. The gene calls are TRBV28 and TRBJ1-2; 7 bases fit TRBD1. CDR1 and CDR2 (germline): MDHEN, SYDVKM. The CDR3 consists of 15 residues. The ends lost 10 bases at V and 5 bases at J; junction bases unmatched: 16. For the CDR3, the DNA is TGTGCCATAAGGGGACAGTCAACCGGTCGGTATGGCTACACCTTC. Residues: CAIRGQSTGRYGYTF.

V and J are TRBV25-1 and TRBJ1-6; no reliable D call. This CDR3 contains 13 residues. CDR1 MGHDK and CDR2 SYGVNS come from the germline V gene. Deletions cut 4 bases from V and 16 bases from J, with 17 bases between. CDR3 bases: TGTGCCAGCAGTGGCCTGGCGGAGGCCGCTCTCCACTTT. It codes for CASSGLAEAALHF.

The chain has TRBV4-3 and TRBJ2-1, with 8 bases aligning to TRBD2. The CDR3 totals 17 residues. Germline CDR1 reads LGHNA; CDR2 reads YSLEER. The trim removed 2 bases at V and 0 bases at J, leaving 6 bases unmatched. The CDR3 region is CASSQRGSGSSYNEQFF. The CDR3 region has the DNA TGCGCCAGCAGCCAACGGGGGAGCGGGAGCTCCTACAATGAGCAGTTCTTC.

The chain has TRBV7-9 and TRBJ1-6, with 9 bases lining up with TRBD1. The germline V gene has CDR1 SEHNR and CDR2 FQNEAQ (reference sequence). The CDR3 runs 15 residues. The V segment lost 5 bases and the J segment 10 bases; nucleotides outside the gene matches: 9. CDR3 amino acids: CASSPSTGGGSPLHF. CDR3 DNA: TGTGCCAGCAGCCCCTCGACAGGGGGAGGATCACCCCTCCACTTT.

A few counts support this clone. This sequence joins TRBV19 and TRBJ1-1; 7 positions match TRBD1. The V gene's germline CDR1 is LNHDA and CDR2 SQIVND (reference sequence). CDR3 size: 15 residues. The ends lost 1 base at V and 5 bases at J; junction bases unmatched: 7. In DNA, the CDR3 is TGTGCCAGTAGTATAGGGGAACAGGGGAAGACTGAAGCTTTCTTT. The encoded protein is CASSIGEQGKTEAFF. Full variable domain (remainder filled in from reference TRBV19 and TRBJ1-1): DGGITQSPKYLFRKEGQNVTLSCEQNLNHDAMYWYRQDPGQGLRLIYYSQIVNDFQKGDIAEGYSVSREKKESFPLTVTSAQKNPTAFYLCASSIGEQGKTEAFFGQGTRLTVV.

CDR3 in amino acids: CASSPGQGARRNQPQHF. For the CDR3, the DNA is TGTGCCAGCTCACCGGGACAGGGGGCACGTCGCAATCAGCCCCAGCATTTT. The chain carries TRBV18 and TRBJ1-5; 12 nucleotides match TRBD1. Germline CDR1 KGHSH, CDR2 LQKENI. V was pared by 3 bases and J by 2 bases, with 5 bases of the junction left unmatched. There are 17 residues in the CDR3.

The CDR3 protein is CASKPRDRGTGGYTF. CDR3 DNA sequence: TGTGCCAGCAAGCCCAGGGACAGGGGCACAGGGGGCTACACCTTC. The chain recombines TRBV28 with TRBJ1-2; 10 bases align to TRBD1. Germline lookup yields CDR1 MDHEN and CDR2 SYDVKM. This CDR3 spans 15 amino acids. The V segment lost 7 bases and the J segment 8 bases; nucleotides outside the gene matches: 13.

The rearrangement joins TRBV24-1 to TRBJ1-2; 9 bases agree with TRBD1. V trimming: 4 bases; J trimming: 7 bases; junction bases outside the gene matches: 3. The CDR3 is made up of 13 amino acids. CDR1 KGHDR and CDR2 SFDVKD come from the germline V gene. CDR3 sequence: CATSDGTGSGYTF. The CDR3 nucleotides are TGTGCCACCAGTGACGGGACAGGGAGTGGCTACACCTTC.

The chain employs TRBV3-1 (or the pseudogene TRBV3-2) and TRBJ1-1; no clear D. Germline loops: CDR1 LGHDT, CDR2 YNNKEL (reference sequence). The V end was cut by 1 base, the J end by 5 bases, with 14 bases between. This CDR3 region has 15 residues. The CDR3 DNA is TGTGCCAGCAGCCAAGGTCCGGCGGCGGTTACTGAAGCTTTCTTT. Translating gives CASSQGPAAVTEAFF.

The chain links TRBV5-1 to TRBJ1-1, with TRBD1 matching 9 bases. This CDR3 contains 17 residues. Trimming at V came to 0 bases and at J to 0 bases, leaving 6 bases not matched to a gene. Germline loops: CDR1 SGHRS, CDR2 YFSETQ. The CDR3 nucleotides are TGCGCCAGCAGCTTGGAGGGGACAGGGAGGTTGAACACTGAAGCTTTCTTT. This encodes CASSLEGTGRLNTEAFF.

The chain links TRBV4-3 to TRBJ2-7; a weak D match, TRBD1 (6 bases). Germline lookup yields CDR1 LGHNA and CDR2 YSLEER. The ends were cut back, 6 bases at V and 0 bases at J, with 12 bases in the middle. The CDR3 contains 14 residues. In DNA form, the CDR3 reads TGCGCCAGCAGACGTTACAGGGACTCCTACGAGCAGTACTTC. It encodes CASRRYRDSYEQYF.